These 22 T cell receptor beta chains share one sample of origin, sequenced in a study of neoadjuvant anti-PD-1 for oral cavity cancer. Clones were read by immunoSEQ multiplex PCR, and TCRdb kept only the in-frame ones, dropping some. Among 13,000 to 15,000 clones listed, approximately 70% were seen once. Sequenced material: PBMCs, taken before nivolumab (anti-PD-1) treatment. Receptors were obtained from a person aged 35 to 85 with oral cavity squamous cell carcinoma.

The chain couples TRBV7-9 to TRBJ1-1, with D perhaps matching TRBD1 (5 bases). Germline CDR1 SEHNR, CDR2 FQNEAQ (reference sequence). V lost 5 bases to trimming and J lost 1 base, with 14 bases between them. The CDR3 extends over 15 amino acids. The CDR3 DNA is TGTGCCAGCAGCCGGACGGACACGGCGAACACTGAAGCTTTCTTT. Protein product: CASSRTDTANTEAFF.

The CDR3 DNA is TGCGCCAGCAGCTTCAGGGGTCTGAACACTGAAGCTTTCTTT. Encoded protein: CASSFRGLNTEAFF. The rearrangement uses TRBV5-1 and TRBJ1-1; TRBD1 might be the D (6 bases). The CDR3 runs to 14 residues. Germline V gives CDR1 SGHRS, CDR2 YFSETQ. Trimming cost V 2 bases and J 0 bases, with 8 bases left between them. Looking up the rest from reference TRBV5-1 and TRBJ1-1 gives the full variable domain: KAGVTQTPRYLIKTRGQQVTLSCSPISGHRSVSWYQQTPGQGLQFLFEYFSETQRNKGNFPGRFSGRQFSNSRSEMNVSTLELGDSALYLCASSFRGLNTEAFFGQGTRLTVV.

Regarding this clone: The junction differs from germline at one of its ends, possibly a read error. The rearrangement links TRBV4-1 to TRBJ2-1, with a possible D match to TRBD2 (5 bases). CDR1 MGHRA and CDR2 YSYEKL come from the germline V gene. The CDR3 contains 13 residues. The CDR3 reads CASSQIQTSGRVF. CDR3 nucleotide sequence: TGCGCCAGCAGCCAAATCCAGACATCTGGGCGGGTCTTC.

Here the CDR3 reads CASSPGQVPETQYF. The CDR3 region has the DNA TGCGCCAGCAGCCCCGGACAGGTTCCTGAGACCCAGTACTTC. The chain is built from TRBV10-1 and TRBJ2-5; 7 positions agree with TRBD1. The V and J ends lost 6 bases and 5 bases, in that order; junction bases with no gene match: 9. The germline V gene has CDR1 WNHNN and CDR2 SYGVQD (reference sequence). This CDR3 is built from 14 residues.

This clone was seen a few times. The CDR3 DNA is TGTGCCAGCAGCTTAGGGGGCGGGAACACTGAAGCTTTCTTT. Protein product: CASSLGGGNTEAFF. The chain recombines TRBV7-9 with TRBJ1-1; weak D call: TRBD1 (5 bases). In germline, CDR1 is SEHNR, CDR2 FQNEAQ (reference sequence). The CDR3 is 14 residues long. Trimming pared 1 base from V and 1 base from J, leaving 7 bases between.

This clone was seen a few times. The rearrangement joins TRBV7-2 to TRBJ1-1; a weak D match, TRBD1 (5 bases). V dropped 4 bases and J dropped 0 bases, with 21 bases sitting between them. The CDR3 consists of 18 residues. Germline values: CDR1 SGHTA, CDR2 FQGNSA. CDR3 nucleotides: TGTGCCAGCAGCTGGCGTCGACAGTTACTAACGGTGAACACTGAAGCTTTCTTT. This translates into CASSWRRQLLTVNTEAFF.

This clone came up once. The V gene is TRBV10-2, the J gene TRBJ1-4, with TRBD1 matching over 9 bases. Germline V gene lookup returns CDR1 WSHSY and CDR2 SAAADI. Trimming took 5 bases from V and 7 from J; bases not matched to a gene: 5. The CDR3 length is 14 residues. CDR3 bases: TGCGCCAGCAGTTCGACAGGGGGAGGTGAAAAACTGTTTTTT. Translating it yields CASSSTGGGEKLFF.

The chain uses TRBV28 and TRBJ2-7; no reliable D call. The CDR3 length is 11 residues. Germline CDR1 MDHEN, CDR2 SYDVKM. Trimming left V 8 bases short and J 0 bases short, with 5 bases between. CDR3 residues: CASRTSYEQYF. The DNA of the CDR3 is TGTGCCAGCCGGACCTCCTACGAGCAGTACTTC.

The chain recombines TRBV6-5 with TRBJ1-5, with D unresolved. CDR1 is MNHEY and CDR2 is SVGAGI in the germline V gene. The CDR3 runs to 15 residues. The germline V and J ends were trimmed by 0 bases and 1 base, with 7 bases remaining between them. CDR3 amino acids: CASSYSRNSNQPQHF. DNA for the CDR3: TGTGCCAGCAGTTACTCCAGGAACAGCAATCAGCCCCAGCATTTT.

The chain combines TRBV6-5 with TRBJ2-1; a weak D match, TRBD1 (6 bases). The V and J ends lost 2 bases and 2 bases respectively, with 10 bases between them. CDR3 length: 15 amino acids. Per germline, CDR1 MNHEY and CDR2 SVGAGI. CDR3 region: CASSYRDIAYNEQFF. CDR3 in DNA: TGTGCCAGCAGTTACCGGGACATAGCCTACAATGAGCAGTTCTTC.

The rearrangement joins TRBV5-1 to TRBJ2-5; the match to TRBD2 covers 9 bases. CDR1 is SGHRS, CDR2 YFSETQ, per germline. Germline trimming cut 0 bases from V and 1 base from J; bases unmatched to any gene: 4. There are 16 residues in the CDR3. The CDR3 DNA is TGCGCCAGCAGCTTGGCCTCTAGCGGGGCCCAAGAGACCCAGTACTTC. Encoded protein: CASSLASSGAQETQYF.

The chain joins TRBV27 to TRBJ1-1; a weak D match, TRBD1 (5 bases). V gave up 5 bases and J gave up 7 bases, with 14 bases separating them. CDR3 length: 13 amino acids. CDR1 and CDR2 from the germline V gene are MNHEY and SMNVEV (reference sequence). CDR3 sequence: CASSDRPNGEAFF. DNA of the CDR3: TGTGCCAGCAGTGACAGACCGAACGGTGAAGCTTTCTTT.

The V call is TRBV4-1, the J call TRBJ2-1; 9 bases are shared with TRBD2. V trimming: 5 bases; J trimming: 4 bases; junction bases outside the gene matches: 9. This CDR3 region has 16 residues. CDR1 is MGHRA, CDR2 YSYEKL, per germline. The CDR3 bases are TGCGCCAGCAGCAACTATGGACTAGCGAGATACAATGAGCAGTTCTTC. This translates into CASSNYGLARYNEQFF.

The chain employs TRBV7-2 and TRBJ2-7, with 7 bases lining up with TRBD1. The CDR3 is 13 amino acids. The V segment lost 3 bases and the J segment 7 bases; nucleotides outside the gene matches: 6. From germline, CDR1 is SGHTA and CDR2 FQGNSA. The CDR3 sequence: CASSLLGGWEQYF. The DNA of the CDR3 is TGTGCCAGCAGCTTGTTAGGGGGCTGGGAGCAGTACTTC.

This chain links TRBV30 with TRBJ1-4; D remains unclear. CDR3 size: 13 residues. In germline, CDR1 is GTSNPN, CDR2 SVGIG (reference sequence). Trimming removed 2 bases at V and 8 bases at J, with 12 bases between. In DNA, the CDR3 is TGTGCCTGGAGTAAAGGGTTCGGGGAAAAACTGTTTTTT. This translates into CAWSKGFGEKLFF.

The V and J genes are TRBV4-2 and TRBJ1-5; D is ambiguous. The V gene lost 0 bases and the J gene lost 2 bases, with 11 bases spanning the gap. CDR3 size: 16 residues. Germline assignment: CDR1 LGHNA and CDR2 YNFKEQ. DNA for the CDR3: TGTGCCAGCAGCCAAGATGGCGGACTGGGCAATCAGCCCCAGCATTTT. It yields the protein CASSQDGGLGNQPQHF.

The chain couples TRBV29-1 to TRBJ2-1, with 9 bases matching TRBD2. V dropped 5 bases and J dropped 7; count of bases not matched to a gene: 9. CDR3 length: 14 residues. Germline CDR1 reads SQVTM; CDR2 reads ANQGSEA. The chain's CDR3 is CSVSRAGGNNEQFF. CDR3 in DNA: TGCAGCGTTTCACGAGCGGGAGGAAATAATGAGCAGTTCTTC.

The rearrangement links TRBV6-1 to TRBJ1-5; tentative D call: TRBD1 (6 bases). CDR3 length: 14 amino acids. Between the trimmed V and J ends, which lost 4 bases and 4 bases, there was a span of 11 bases. Germline V lookup: CDR1 MNHNS, CDR2 SASEGT. This CDR3 is CASSGTVGNQPQHF. CDR3 coding DNA: TGTGCCAGCAGTGGGACAGTAGGTAATCAGCCCCAGCATTTT.

This sequence joins TRBV11-2 and TRBJ1-1, with D uncertain. This CDR3 has 13 residues. V was clipped by 0 bases and J by 4 bases, with 6 bases between them. The germline CDR1 and CDR2 sequences are SGHAT and FQNNGV. The CDR3 bases are TGTGCCAGCAGCTTAGACAGGAGCACTGAAGCTTTCTTT. Amino acids: CASSLDRSTEAFF.

The chain combines TRBV19 with TRBJ2-7; D possibly uses TRBD1 or TRBD2 (5 bases each). Germline CDR1 and CDR2: LNHDA and SQIVND (reference sequence). The CDR3 is made up of 16 amino acids. Trimming stripped 3 bases from V and 4 bases from J, with 19 bases between. The CDR3 nucleotides are TGTGCCAGTAGTATCGGGTTGGCCTGGGGGTCGTACGAGCAGTACTTC. Translation: CASSIGLAWGSYEQYF.

The CDR3 sequence is CASSTARWLAGSTSTGELFF. The CDR3 coding sequence is TGCGCCAGCAGCACCGCTCGGTGGCTAGCGGGATCTACGAGCACCGGGGAGCTGTTTTTT. This chain uses TRBV5-1 with TRBJ2-2; TRBD2 matches 9 bases. Looked up from germline, CDR1 is SGHRS and CDR2 is YFSETQ. CDR3 length equals 20 residues. V was clipped by 4 bases and J by 4 bases; unmatched bases: 20.

The CDR3 sequence is CASRPRGEDFLYEQYF. In DNA form, the CDR3 reads TGTGCCAGTAGACCGAGGGGAGAGGACTTTCTCTACGAGCAGTACTTC. J is TRBJ2-7 and V is TRBV19, with D perhaps TRBD1 or TRBD2 (5 bases each). There are 16 residues in the CDR3. Germline V gives CDR1 LNHDA, CDR2 SQIVND (reference sequence). Trimming removed 6 bases at V and 3 bases at J, with 21 bases between.